The 18 T cell receptor beta chains below come from one sample, sequenced in a study of T cell repertoires in cytomegalovirus infection. The antigens of these receptors remain unknown. Each CDR3 protein is one row after TCRdb ran MiXCR on the reads. The sample has about 150,000 distinct CDR3 sequences, around 30% seen once; the top ten hold about 50%. This sample comprised CD8+ T cells from cultured PBMCs, obtained from culture after CMV antigen stimulation. The receptors derive from a human donor in good health (CMV status not recorded). Some clones in this sample may be carry-over from other donors' samples.

This clonotype was counted many times. The CDR3 DNA sequence: TGTGCCAGCAACCAACCTCTGGACAGGGACGAGCAGTACTTC. Residues: CASNQPLDRDEQYF. V and J are TRBV6-1 and TRBJ2-7; 8 nucleotides agree with TRBD1. This CDR3 is built from 14 residues. J was trimmed by 5 bases and V by 7 bases; bases with no gene match: 10. Germline values: CDR1 MNHNS, CDR2 SASEGT.

This clonotype was observed a handful of times. The rearrangement joins TRBV9 to TRBJ2-1, with D maybe TRBD1 (6 bases). This CDR3 region has 15 residues. Germline V gene lookup returns CDR1 SGDLS and CDR2 YYNGEE. Trimming took off 0 bases at V and 2 bases at J, with 9 bases between the two ends. The CDR3, as DNA: TGTGCCAGCAGCGTAGACAGGGTCACCTACAATGAGCAGTTCTTC. Translation gives CASSVDRVTYNEQFF.

Ten or more counts support this clonotype. V is TRBV19 and J is TRBJ2-4, with 7 bases that match TRBD2. The CDR3 has 13 residues. The ends lost 2 bases at V and 8 bases at J; junction bases unmatched: 3. Germline values: CDR1 LNHDA, CDR2 SQIVND (reference sequence). The CDR3 here is CASSIQGGDIQYF. The CDR3 coding sequence is TGTGCCAGTAGTATACAGGGAGGGGACATTCAGTACTTC.

This clonotype occurred a few times. This chain uses TRBV6-6 with TRBJ1-1; maybe TRBD1 (5 bases). Between the trimmed V and J ends, which lost 1 base and 6 bases, there was a span of 9 bases. Germline V lookup: CDR1 MNHNY, CDR2 SVGAGI (reference sequence). The CDR3 totals 13 residues. CDR3 residues: CASSYYAGAEAFF. In DNA form, the CDR3 reads TGTGCCAGCAGTTACTATGCGGGGGCTGAAGCTTTCTTT.

This clonotype has more than one count but fewer than ten. The chain uses TRBV7-9 and TRBJ2-5; D gene ambiguous. There are 15 residues in the CDR3. Trimming took 6 bases from V and 2 from J, leaving 16 bases between them. The V gene's germline CDR1 is SEHNR and CDR2 FQNEAQ (reference sequence). The CDR3 loop reads CASRGFLGRQETQYF. The CDR3 region has the DNA TGTGCCAGCAGGGGATTTTTGGGAAGACAAGAGACCCAGTACTTC. The full variable domain, with the rest looked up from reference TRBV7-9 and TRBJ2-5, is DTGVSQNPRHKITKRGQNVTFRCDPISEHNRLYWYRQTLGQGPEFLTYFQNEAQLEKSRLLSDRFSAERPKGSFSTLEIQRTEQGDSAMYLCASRGFLGRQETQYFGPGTRLLVL.

The V and J genes are TRBV4-1 and TRBJ2-5; D is perhaps TRBD2 (6 bases). Germline CDR1 reads MGHRA; CDR2 reads YSYEKL. CDR3 length equals 15 residues. The V gene lost 1 base and the J gene lost 4 bases, with 13 bases spanning the gap. Written as DNA, the CDR3 is TGCGCCAGCAGCCAAGGGGGGGACTCGTTAGAGACCCAGTACTTC. The encoded protein is CASSQGGDSLETQYF.

This clonotype was detected many times. This rearrangement joins TRBV7-2 to TRBJ2-3; D is possibly TRBD2 (7 bases). This CDR3 comprises 17 residues. From germline, CDR1 is SGHTA and CDR2 FQGNSA. V was pared by 1 base and J by 4 bases, with 18 bases between. The CDR3 nucleotides read TGTGCCAGCAGCTTAGTGTGGCGGGGGCCCCTCGCAGATACGCAGTATTTT. It is translated as CASSLVWRGPLADTQYF. The full variable domain, its missing parts supplied by reference TRBV7-2 and TRBJ2-3, is GAGVSQSPSNKVTEKGKDVELRCDPISGHTALYWYRQSLGQGLEFLIYFQGNSAPDKSGLPSDRFSAERTGGSVSTLTIQRTQQEDSAVYLCASSLVWRGPLADTQYFGPGTRLTVL.

The chain couples TRBV19 to TRBJ1-5; 7 nucleotides line up with TRBD1. CDR1 and CDR2 (germline): LNHDA, SQIVND (reference sequence). Germline trimming cut 2 bases from V and 7 bases from J; bases unmatched to any gene: 5. There are 14 residues in the CDR3. The DNA for the CDR3 is TGTGCCAGTAGTATAAGACAGGGAGGGCAGCCCCAGCATTTT. It encodes CASSIRQGGQPQHF. The full variable domain, with the rest looked up from reference TRBV19 and TRBJ1-5, is DGGITQSPKYLFRKEGQNVTLSCEQNLNHDAMYWYRQDPGQGLRLIYYSQIVNDFQKGDIAEGYSVSREKKESFPLTVTSAQKNPTAFYLCASSIRQGGQPQHFGDGTRLSIL.

The chain links TRBV4-1 to TRBJ2-7, with 11 bases that match TRBD1. Unmatched junction bases numbered 4, after V lost 4 bases and J lost 2 bases. CDR1 is MGHRA and CDR2 is YSYEKL in the germline V gene. The CDR3 sequence is 15 residues long. The DNA of the CDR3 is TGCGCCAGCAGCCGGGGACAGGGGGTAACCTACGAGCAGTACTTC. Translating it yields CASSRGQGVTYEQYF.

This clonotype was observed at least ten times. This chain uses TRBV7-8 with TRBJ2-7; D not resolved. This CDR3 spans 13 amino acids. Looked up from germline, CDR1 is SGHVS and CDR2 is FQNEAQ. V shed 5 bases and J shed 3 bases, with 11 bases lying between them. CDR3 sequence: CASSLTARYEQYF. The CDR3 DNA reads TGTGCCAGCAGCCTAACGGCCCGCTACGAGCAGTACTTC.

The chain has TRBV28 and TRBJ1-5; D gene uncertain. The CDR3 has 12 amino acids. V lost 6 bases and J 7 bases, leaving 10 bases between the germline ends. Germline lookup yields CDR1 MDHEN and CDR2 SYDVKM. Here the CDR3 DNA reads TGTGCCAGCAGAACGGAGAGCCAGCCCCAGCATTTT. Protein sequence: CASRTESQPQHF.

This sequence joins TRBV28 and TRBJ2-7, with 9 bases lining up with TRBD1. The CDR3 has 16 residues. Germline trimming cut 2 bases from V and 0 bases from J; bases unmatched to any gene: 5. In germline, CDR1 is MDHEN, CDR2 SYDVKM. Here the CDR3 reads CASSLLGTGPSYEQYF. In DNA form, the CDR3 reads TGTGCCAGCAGTTTACTCGGGACAGGGCCCTCCTACGAGCAGTACTTC.

The chain uses TRBV19 and TRBJ1-1, with D possibly matching TRBD1 (5 bases). Germline V lookup: CDR1 LNHDA, CDR2 SQIVND (reference sequence). The CDR3 runs 15 residues. The V and J ends lost 4 bases and 0 bases respectively, with 12 bases between them. The CDR3 coding sequence is TGTGCCAGTAGTACCTATTTGACAGTGAACACTGAAGCTTTCTTT. It is translated as CASSTYLTVNTEAFF. Full variable domain (missing parts from reference TRBV19 and TRBJ1-1): DGGITQSPKYLFRKEGQNVTLSCEQNLNHDAMYWYRQDPGQGLRLIYYSQIVNDFQKGDIAEGYSVSREKKESFPLTVTSAQKNPTAFYLCASSTYLTVNTEAFFGQGTRLTVV.

The genes are TRBV2 and TRBJ1-1; D unresolved. This CDR3 spans 11 amino acids. The germline CDR1 and CDR2 sequences are SNHLY and FYNNEI. Trimming shortened V by 8 bases and J by 0 bases, and 4 bases separated the two germline ends. CDR3 in DNA: TGTGCCAGCCTTATGAACACTGAAGCTTTCTTT. Translated: CASLMNTEAFF.

This chain uses TRBV20-1 with TRBJ2-7, with a possible D match to TRBD2 (5 bases). The V and J ends lost 6 bases and 2 bases respectively, with 17 bases between them. The CDR3 loop spans 14 amino acids. Germline loops: CDR1 DFQATT, CDR2 SNEGSKA (reference sequence). The DNA for the CDR3 is TGCAGTGCCCCGGACCTTATCGGGACCTACGAGCAGTACTTC. Translated, it gives CSAPDLIGTYEQYF.

V is TRBV23-1 and J is TRBJ2-2; D might be TRBD1 (5 bases). TRBV23-1 is an ORF, with its function uncertain. The length of the CDR3 is 14 residues. The V gene lost 5 bases and the J gene lost 4 bases, with 11 bases spanning the gap. CDR3 sequence: CASSKTGPTGELFF. The CDR3 DNA is TGCGCCAGCAGTAAAACAGGACCCACCGGGGAGCTGTTTTTT.

The J gene is TRBJ2-7, the V gene TRBV20-1; 9 nucleotides align to TRBD2. The CDR3 is 12 amino acids. Germline V gene lookup returns CDR1 DFQATT and CDR2 SNEGSKA (reference sequence). V trimming: 6 bases; J trimming: 5 bases; junction bases outside the gene matches: 5. The CDR3 DNA reads as TGCAGTGCCAGTAGCGGGGGCGACGAGCAGTACTTC. It is translated as CSASSGGDEQYF.

This clonotype has just a few counts. At one boundary the junction diverges from the germline segment, which might be a read error. The genes are TRBV6-1 and TRBJ1-5; D gene uncertain. The CDR3 has 13 residues. Germline loops: CDR1 MNHNS, CDR2 SASEGT. CDR3 DNA: TGCGCCGGTGCAGGTGGAAGCAATCAGCCCCAGCATTTT. Protein: CAGAGGSNQPQHF.